This T cell receptor beta chain was documented in a study of T-cell reconstitution after alpha-beta-depleted transplantation in children. Germline-derived CDR1 and CDR2 are SGHRS and YFSETQ. V dropped 2 bases and J dropped 2 bases, with 4 bases sitting between them. This CDR3 comprises 12 residues. Preparing the TCRbeta library involved the use of unique molecular identifiers. TCRdb passed the PCR reads through MiXCR, listing each CDR3 protein once. The data show about 230,000 distinct CDR3 sequences, roughly 10% seen once. At least ten counts were recorded for this clonotype. This receptor was obtained from a human donor who donated a stem cell graft to a child with acute lymphoblastic leukemia. The rearrangement joins TRBV5-1 to TRBJ2-5; no clear D. The input for sequencing was PBMCs from the stem cell graft donor, taken from the stem cell graft. The CDR3 loop is CASSFAQETQYF. The CDR3 coding sequence is TGCGCCAGCAGCTTTGCTCAAGAGACCCAGTACTTC.